What follows describes a single T cell receptor (beta chain). Antigen specificity is unknown. The data belong to a study of shared clonotypes between healthy human individuals. Study observations and caveats: Generation probability values for non-shared clonotypes were lower than those for clonotypes shared by all four donors. Estimated richness was generally greater in naive than memory subsets.

Caucasian adults residing in Nashville, Tennessee made up all the donors. CD45RA-negative memory and CD45RA+ naive subsets were split from the CD4+ cells. TCRdb's copy holds only in-frame clones and misses some; the assay was immunoSEQ multiplex PCR. The sample lists roughly 680,000 clones, roughly two thirds occurring once. The CDR3 is 13 residues long. In germline, CDR1 is LNHDA, CDR2 SQIVND (reference sequence). With V trimmed by 8 bases and J by 1 base, 3 bases remained unmatched. Input material: memory CD4+ T cells sorted from blood. The sample's subset: CD45RA-negative fraction. V usage is TRBV19 and J usage is TRBJ2-5; TRBD1 matches at 8 bases. The receptor's source is a woman under 40 in good health. The CDR3 sequence is CASAQGAQETQYF. In DNA form, the CDR3 reads TGTGCCAGTGCTCAGGGGGCCCAAGAGACCCAGTACTTC.